This TCR beta chain was identified in a study of blood T cell repertoires in COVID-19. About the research overall: Both acute and convalescent COVID-19 samples were obtained from the United States, Italy and Spain. PBMCs, B-cell-depleted T cells, or T cells were the source of the cDNA or gDNA that made up the material.

CDR1 is SGHKS, CDR2 YYEKEE, per germline (reference sequence). V was trimmed by 0 bases and J by 6 bases, leaving 16 bases between them. There are 16 residues in the CDR3. Here immunoSEQ multiplex PCR was the method, and the copy in TCRdb shows in-frame clones only, minus some. Here the sample spans approximately 170,000 clones, 86% being singletons. This clonotype was obtained from a woman aged 70-85 years with acute or convalescent COVID-19. The chain joins TRBV5-5 to TRBJ1-3, with D possibly being TRBD1 (6 bases). The sequenced sample was peripheral blood. Here the CDR3 DNA reads TGTGCCAGCAGCTTGGCCGGACAGCTGGCCGAAAACACCATATATTTT. Translated, it gives CASSLAGQLAENTIYF.